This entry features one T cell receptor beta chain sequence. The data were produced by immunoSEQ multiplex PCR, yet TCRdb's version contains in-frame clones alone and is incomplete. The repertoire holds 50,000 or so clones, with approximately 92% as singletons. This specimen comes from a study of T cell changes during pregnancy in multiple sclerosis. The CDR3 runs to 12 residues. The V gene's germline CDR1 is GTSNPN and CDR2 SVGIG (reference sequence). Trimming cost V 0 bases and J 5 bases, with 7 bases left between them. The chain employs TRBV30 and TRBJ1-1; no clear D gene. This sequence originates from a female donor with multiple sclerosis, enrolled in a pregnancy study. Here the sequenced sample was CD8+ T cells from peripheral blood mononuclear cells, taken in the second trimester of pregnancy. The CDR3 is CAWSVQVTEAFF. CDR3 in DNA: TGTGCCTGGAGTGTTCAGGTGACTGAAGCTTTCTTT. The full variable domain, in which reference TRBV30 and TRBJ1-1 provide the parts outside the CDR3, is SQTIHQWPATLVQPVGSPLSLECTVEGTSNPNLYWYRQAAGRGLQLLFYSVGIGQISSEVPQNLSASRPQDRQFILSSKKLLLSDSGFYLCAWSVQVTEAFFGQGTRLTVV.